This T cell receptor (beta chain) was captured in a study of blood T cell repertoires in COVID-19. Whole-study context: Specimens from acute and convalescent COVID-19 originated in the United States, Italy and Spain. The cDNA or gDNA used as material had been derived from T cells, B-cell-depleted T cells, or PBMCs.

Germline CDR1 reads SGHRS; CDR2 reads YFSETQ. V was shortened by 4 bases and J by 1 base, with 11 bases between the two germline ends. CDR3 length: 14 amino acids. Authors' processing steps: Nucleated cell number was recorded as an estimate derived from reference gene primer amplification. Libraries were prepared by immunoSEQ multiplex PCR; TCRdb keeps only in-frame clonotypes and omits some of them. That table supplies the V and J calls and clone size; D and trimming were determined from the DNA. The data show about 110,000 clones, with 80% seen just once and about 4.5% held by the top ten. Sequenced sample: peripheral blood. The receptor's source is a human donor in a cohort sampled during active or convalescent COVID-19. V and J are TRBV5-1 and TRBJ1-1, with D possibly being TRBD1 (6 bases). CDR3 protein: CASSTVGGNTEAFF. CDR3 coding DNA: TGCGCCAGCAGCACTGTAGGGGGGAACACTGAAGCTTTCTTT.